Here is one T cell receptor beta chain with its context. Its antigen is undetermined. The data stem from a study of CD8 T cells in ankylosing spondylitis. Study results and caveats: Disease-associated clonotypes exhibited CD8+ identity and were relatively infrequent in peripheral blood. What appeared characteristic of ankylosing spondylitis blood was a TCR beta motif of eight highly homologous variants. According to the report, clones linked to the disease were significantly enriched in matched synovial fluid samples taken from ankylosing spondylitis patients.

The CDR3 runs to 17 residues. Germline CDR1 MDHEN, CDR2 SYDVKM. V lost 6 bases, J lost 0 bases, and 9 bases stayed unmatched. Generation of TCR beta libraries employed quantitative 5'-RACE incorporating molecular barcodes. One entry per CDR3 protein results from TCRdb running MiXCR on the 5' RACE reads. Among roughly 440,000 distinct CDR3 sequences listed, approximately 17% were seen once. Material for sequencing was blood, either unsorted or a sorted T cell fraction (not recorded which). This chain connects TRBV28 to TRBJ1-5, with 9 bases identical to TRBD1. This clonotype was obtained from a male donor with ankylosing spondylitis. The CDR3 sequence: CASRRTGGPNSNQPQHF. The CDR3 bases are TGTGCCAGCAGAAGAACAGGGGGCCCCAATAGCAATCAGCCCCAGCATTTT.